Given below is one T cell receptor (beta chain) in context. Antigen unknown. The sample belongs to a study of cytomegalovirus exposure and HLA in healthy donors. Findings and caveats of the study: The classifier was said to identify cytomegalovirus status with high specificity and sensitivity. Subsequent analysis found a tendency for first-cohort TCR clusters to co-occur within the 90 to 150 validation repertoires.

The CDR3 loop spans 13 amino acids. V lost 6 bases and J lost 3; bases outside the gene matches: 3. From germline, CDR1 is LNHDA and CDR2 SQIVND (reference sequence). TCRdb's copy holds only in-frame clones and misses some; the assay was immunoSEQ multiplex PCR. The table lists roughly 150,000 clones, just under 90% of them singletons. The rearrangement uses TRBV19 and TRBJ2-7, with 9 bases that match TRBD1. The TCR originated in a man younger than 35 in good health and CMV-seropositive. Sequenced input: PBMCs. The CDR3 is CASRGTGNYEQYF. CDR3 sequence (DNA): TGTGCCAGTAGAGGGACAGGGAACTACGAGCAGTACTTC.